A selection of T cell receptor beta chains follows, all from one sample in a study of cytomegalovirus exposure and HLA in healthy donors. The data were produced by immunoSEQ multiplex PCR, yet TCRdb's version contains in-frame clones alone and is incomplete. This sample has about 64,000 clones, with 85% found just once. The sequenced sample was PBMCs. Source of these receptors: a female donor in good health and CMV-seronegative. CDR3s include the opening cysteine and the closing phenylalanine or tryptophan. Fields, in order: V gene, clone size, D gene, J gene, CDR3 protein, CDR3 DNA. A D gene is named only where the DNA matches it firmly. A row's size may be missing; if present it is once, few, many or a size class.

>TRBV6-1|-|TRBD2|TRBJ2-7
CASRGGAHEQYF
TGTGCCTCCCGGGGGGGGGCACACGAGCAGTACTTC
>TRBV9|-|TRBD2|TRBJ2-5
CASSVGGGGAQTQYF
TGTGCCAGCAGCGTAGGAGGCGGGGGGGCCCAGACCCAGTACTTC
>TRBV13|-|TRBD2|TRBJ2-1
CASSYLSGTSMDNEQFF
TGTGCCAGCAGCTATCTGTCCGGGACTAGCATGGACAATGAGCAGTTCTTC
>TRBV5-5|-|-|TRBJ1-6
CASSFQGGGGSPLHF
TGTGCCAGCAGCTTCCAAGGAGGGGGGGGGTCACCCCTCCACTTT
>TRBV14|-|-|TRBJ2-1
CASSPYEGSYYNEQFF
TGTGCCAGCAGCCCCTACGAGGGATCCTACTACAATGAGCAGTTCTTC
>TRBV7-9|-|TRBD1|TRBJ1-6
CASSPTGQGDSPLHF
TGTGCCAGCAGCCCTACCGGACAGGGGGATTCACCCCTCCACTTT
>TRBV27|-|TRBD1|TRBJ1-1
CASSPRGQGGNTEAFF
TGTGCCAGCAGTCCCCGGGGACAGGGAGGAAACACTGAAGCTTTCTTT
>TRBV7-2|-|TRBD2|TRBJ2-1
CASSPGLAYNEQFF
TGTGCCAGCAGCCCGGGACTAGCCTACAATGAGCAGTTCTTC
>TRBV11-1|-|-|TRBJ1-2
CASNRAPGERDGYTF
TGTGCCAGTAATAGGGCGCCCGGGGAGCGCGATGGCTACACCTTC
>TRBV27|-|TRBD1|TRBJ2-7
CASSTRTGGNEQYF
TGTGCCAGCAGTACTCGGACAGGGGGAAACGAGCAGTACTTC
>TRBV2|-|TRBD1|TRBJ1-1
CAINRDREFHTEAFF
TGTGCCATCAACCGGGACAGGGAATTTCACACTGAAGCTTTCTTT
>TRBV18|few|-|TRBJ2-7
CASSREGYEQYF
TGTGCCAGCTCGCGGGAAGGATACGAGCAGTACTTC
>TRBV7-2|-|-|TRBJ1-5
CASSLGGRGQPQHF
TGTGCCAGCAGCTTAGGTGGGAGAGGGCAGCCCCAGCATTTT
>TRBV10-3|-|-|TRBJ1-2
CAISEAGLGYTF
TGTGCCATCAGTGAAGCAGGGTTGGGCTACACCTTC
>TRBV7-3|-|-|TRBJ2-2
CASRTNSGTGELFF
TGTGCCAGCAGAACAAATTCAGGAACCGGGGAGCTGTTTTTT
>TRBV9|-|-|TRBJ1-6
CASSVSGGNNSPLHF
TGTGCCAGCAGCGTCTCGGGGGGAAATAATTCACCCCTCCACTTT
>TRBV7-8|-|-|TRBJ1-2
CASSLVPGQGQGYTF
TGTGCCAGCAGCTTAGTCCCAGGCCAGGGGCAAGGCTACACCTTC
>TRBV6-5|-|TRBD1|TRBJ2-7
CASSWVGTAFNEQYF
TGTGCCAGCAGTTGGGTCGGGACAGCATTTAACGAGCAGTACTTC
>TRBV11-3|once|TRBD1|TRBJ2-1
CASSQTGWEQFF
TGTGCCAGCAGCCAGACAGGGTGGGAGCAGTTCTTC
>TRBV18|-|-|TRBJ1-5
CASSPTGNQPQHF
TGTGCCAGCTCGCCTACAGGGAATCAGCCCCAGCATTTT
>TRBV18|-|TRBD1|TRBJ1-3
CASSPLVQGAPGNTIYF
TGTGCCAGCTCACCACTGGTACAGGGGGCTCCTGGAAACACCATATATTTT
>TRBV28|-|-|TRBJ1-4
CASSVASGSYNEKLFF
TGTGCCAGCAGTGTCGCTTCCGGGTCGTATAATGAAAAACTGTTTTTT
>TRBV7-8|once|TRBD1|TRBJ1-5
CASSPIGGGYSNQPQHF
TGTGCCAGCAGCCCGATAGGAGGGGGCTATAGCAATCAGCCCCAGCATTTT
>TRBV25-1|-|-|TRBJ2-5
CASTLQGSQYF
TGTGCCAGCACCCTTCAGGGATCCCAGTACTTC
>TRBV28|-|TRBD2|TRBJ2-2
CASSLWELAGGPGELFF
TGTGCCAGCAGTTTATGGGAACTAGCGGGGGGCCCCGGGGAGCTGTTTTTT
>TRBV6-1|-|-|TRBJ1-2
CASSEALGNGYTF
TGTGCCAGCAGTGAAGCGCTCGGGAATGGCTACACCTTC
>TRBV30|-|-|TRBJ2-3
CAWSGGLTDTQYF
TGTGCCTGGAGCGGGGGACTCACAGATACGCAGTATTTT
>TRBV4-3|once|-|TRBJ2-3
CASSQVYRDTDTQYF
TGCGCCAGCAGCCAAGTCTACCGTGACACAGATACGCAGTATTTT
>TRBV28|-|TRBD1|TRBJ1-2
CASSLGQISNYGYTF
TGTGCCAGCAGTTTGGGACAGATATCTAACTATGGCTACACCTTC
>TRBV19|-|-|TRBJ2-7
CASSREGAYEQYF
TGTGCCAGTTCCAGGGAGGGGGCCTACGAGCAGTACTTC